This TCR beta chain was profiled in a study of blood T cell repertoires in COVID-19 (dated by TCRdb to 2020 to 2022). For the study in its entirety: Samples from collaborators originated in the United States, Italy and Spain and spanned both the acute and convalescent phases of COVID-19. Where HLA class I and class II types were available, the types were taken from metadata supplied by the sample provider, not from assay-based typing. The prospective study material was composed of cDNA or gDNA derived from T cells, B-cell-depleted T cells, or PBMCs. Sample metadata almost always included a de-identified subject ID, COVID-19 status, age in years and sex. Samples were obtained from the ongoing ImmuneRACE study (first 160 participants) and from 950 to 1,500 subjects provided by 6 global collaborators. Deeply sampled blood TCRbeta repertoires from subjects exposed to, actively infected with, or recovered from COVID-19 were included in the dataset. The repertoires were released in a freely available public database intended as a resource for research on the immune response to SARS-CoV-2. What the authors observed across the whole study: How much clinical and demographic metadata was included differed by source and by participant, and the metadata was provided uncurated.

From a lookup of the germline V gene, CDR1 and CDR2 are MNHEY and SVGAGI. V loses 7 bases, J loses 2 bases, and the germline ends lie 7 bases apart. Inclusive of the bounding cysteine and phenylalanine, the CDR3 is 12 residues long. Of the read, only the CDR3 DNA is kept; its 36 bases are in frame from base 1. TCRbeta CDR3 regions were amplified from genomic DNA using the immunoSEQ Assay, a bias-controlled multiplex PCR. Per the original workflow: The number of nucleated cells in each sample was estimated by amplification of reference gene primers within the assay. To quantify the absolute abundance of each unique TCRbeta CDR3 rearrangement, sequence reads were collapsed and filtered. For each sample, productive Simpson clonality was calculated as the square root of Simpson's diversity index over productive rearrangements. Held by TCRdb, this immuneACCESS table contains in-frame sequences only and omits some clones. Under half of the omission traces to an unresolved V gene where checked; the cause of the rest is unknown. V and J calls and clone size are given by that table; D and trimming were obtained from the DNA. The sample table contains over 200,000 clones; only one count was recorded for around nine tenths of them. The top ten hold approximately 6.2% of the sample.

Another Seattle source contributed samples from volunteer blood donors who had recovered from COVID-19. Each collaborating institution followed its own protocols to collect whole blood in K2EDTA tubes. For TCRbeta analysis, collaborators shipped samples as frozen whole blood, isolated PBMCs, or DNA extracted from either of those sample types. With respect to this clone: The antigen this receptor binds is unknown. One base away there is no much larger clone; base qualities are not given.

The rearrangement joined TRBV6-5 to TRBJ2-3; there is no confident call for the D gene. The receptor comes from a man aged 55-75 years who had recovered from COVID-19. The sequencing input was peripheral blood. CDR3 protein: CASNQVTDTQYF. The nucleotides are TGTGCCAGCAACCAGGTCACAGATACGCAGTATTTT.